This entry lists 8 T cell receptor beta chains sequenced from one sample in a study of blood T cell repertoires in COVID-19. Assay used: immunoSEQ multiplex PCR; TCRdb lists only in-frame clones, some missing. The sample has 130,000 to 150,000 clones, around 87% seen once. Material for sequencing was peripheral blood. These receptors were obtained from a man older than 75 with acute or convalescent COVID-19.

In this sample, this clone turned up once. The chain couples TRBV6-5 to TRBJ1-1; 7 bases map to TRBD1. The CDR3 length is 14 residues. With 9 bases clipped from V and 0 bases from J, the junction kept 7 bases outside the gene matches. The germline V gene has CDR1 MNHEY and CDR2 SVGAGI. This chain's CDR3 is CASKGGEMNTEAFF. The CDR3, as DNA: TGTGCCAGTAAAGGGGGCGAAATGAACACTGAAGCTTTCTTT.

Note on this clone: The DNA is omitted, as the CDR3 cannot be located on it reliably, and the CDR3 follows TCRdb's listing. The J gene is TRBJ2-2, the V gene TRBV12-1; the table gives TRBD2 as D, unverified against the DNA. TRBV12-1 represents a pseudogene. The CDR3 length is 17 residues, termini included. CDR3: CASSLTSGRGRSGSCFF.

The rearrangement links TRBV5-4 to TRBJ2-1, with 10 bases matching TRBD2. Germline V gene data show CDR1 as SGHNT and CDR2 as YYREEE (reference sequence). J gave up 7 bases and V 0 bases, and 7 bases lay outside the gene matches. The CDR3 extends over 16 amino acids. CDR3: CASSLASSGSTNEQFF. The CDR3 nucleotides are TGTGCCAGCAGCTTGGCTTCTAGCGGGAGTACAAATGAGCAGTTCTTC.

The gene calls are TRBV6-5 and TRBJ1-5, with 7 bases identical to TRBD1. V lost 8 bases and J lost 6; bases outside the gene matches: 7. Germline V gene data show CDR1 as MNHEY and CDR2 as SVGAGI. The CDR3 is 13 amino acids. CDR3 bases: TGTGCCAGCGATGGAGGGGGCGGTCAGCCCCAGCATTTT. Translation: CASDGGGGQPQHF.

The chain couples TRBV9 to TRBJ1-5; 8 nucleotides agree with TRBD1. The germline V gene encodes CDR1 SGDLS and CDR2 YYNGEE. Trimming cost V 0 bases and J 7 bases; bases outside gene matches: 6. The CDR3 contains 15 residues. CDR3 bases: TGTGCCAGCAGCGTAGCACCCGGGACAGGACAGCCCCAGCATTTT. Translated: CASSVAPGTGQPQHF. The variable domain in full, with the rest retrieved from reference TRBV9 and TRBJ1-5, is DSGVTQTPKHLITATGQRVTLRCSPRSGDLSVYWYQQSLDQGLQFLIQYYNGEERAKGNILERFSAQQFPDLHSELNLSSLELGDSALYFCASSVAPGTGQPQHFGDGTRLSIL.

This chain joins TRBV27 and TRBJ1-1; 8 nucleotides align to TRBD1. The CDR3 is 13 amino acids. The V gene's germline CDR1 is MNHEY and CDR2 SMNVEV (reference sequence). Trimming removed 6 bases from V and 10 bases from J; junction bases left unmatched: 10. The CDR3 coding sequence is TGTGCCAGCAGCAGAAGGACAGGGCTTTCAGCTTTCTTT. This translates into CASSRRTGLSAFF.

This chain uses TRBV12-3 or TRBV12-4 with TRBJ1-1; the D is unclear. There are 13 residues in the CDR3. Trimming pared 6 bases from V and 3 bases from J, leaving 11 bases between. CDR3: CASSIQIYTEAFF. The CDR3 bases are TGTGCCAGCAGCATACAGATATACACTGAAGCTTTCTTT.

The sample holds one count of this clone. The chain combines TRBV10-3 with TRBJ2-1, with D possibly matching TRBD1 (6 bases). Trimming took 5 bases from V and 9 from J, leaving 11 bases between them. The CDR3 length is 12 residues. Germline-derived CDR1 and CDR2 are ENHRY and SYGVKD. The CDR3 sequence is CAISQDSLEQFF. The CDR3 DNA is TGTGCCATCAGTCAGGACAGCCTTGAGCAGTTCTTC.